The 17 T cell receptor beta chains below come from one sample, sequenced in a study of blood T cells in healthy people across ages. The second PCR ran about 6 to 11 cycles with a sample-barcoded 5' primer and J-beta primers. TCRdb reprocessed the 5' RACE reads with MiXCR, giving one entry per CDR3 protein. The sample includes over a million distinct CDR3 sequences, around 39% of them seen just once. Sequencing was done on a sample of blood. These receptors all stem from a woman aged 18-29 years in good health.

The rearrangement links TRBV7-2 to TRBJ2-7; D might be TRBD1 (5 bases). CDR3 length equals 16 residues. Germline-derived CDR1 and CDR2 are SGHTA and FQGNSA. V was clipped by 1 base and J by 2 bases, with 15 bases between them. The CDR3 nucleotides read TGTGCCAGCAGCTTAGAGAGTTGGGGCGGAGCCTACGAGCAGTACTTC. Amino acids: CASSLESWGGAYEQYF.

The gene calls are TRBV20-1 and TRBJ2-7; TRBD2 is a possible D gene (6 bases). V was cut by 5 bases and J by 0 bases, with 11 bases left in between. The CDR3 covers 13 residues. Germline V gene lookup returns CDR1 DFQATT and CDR2 SNEGSKA (reference sequence). CDR3 loop: CSADGGSSYEQYF. The CDR3 DNA reads as TGCAGTGCTGACGGGGGTTCCTCCTACGAGCAGTACTTC.

This chain links TRBV24-1 with TRBJ2-1; 9 bases agree with TRBD2. The CDR3 is 18 residues long. The V and J ends lost 5 bases and 6 bases, in that order; junction bases with no gene match: 16. CDR1 and CDR2 (germline): KGHDR, SFDVKD. The CDR3 coding sequence is TGTGCCACCAGTGGGGGGAGAGAAGAGCGGGAGGCCCGCAATGAGCAGTTCTTC. As protein: CATSGGREEREARNEQFF.

This chain joins TRBV6-1 and TRBJ1-4, with D possibly matching TRBD1 (5 bases). CDR3 length: 16 amino acids. V was clipped by 8 bases and J by 5 bases, with 21 bases between them. The V gene's germline CDR1 is MNHNS and CDR2 SASEGT. CDR3 residues: CASRALLLGQNEKLFF. CDR3 DNA: TGTGCCAGCCGGGCACTTCTACTGGGGCAAAATGAAAAACTGTTTTTT.

The gene calls are TRBV9 and TRBJ2-1, with 11 bases lining up with TRBD2. This CDR3 has 17 amino acids. CDR1 is SGDLS and CDR2 is YYNGEE in the germline V gene. V was pared by 4 bases and J by 4 bases, with 10 bases of the junction left unmatched. The CDR3 reads CASSFSPTSGVYNEQFF. Here the CDR3 DNA reads TGTGCCAGCAGCTTTTCACCGACTAGCGGGGTTTACAATGAGCAGTTCTTC.

This chain uses TRBV6-1 with TRBJ1-2, with 11 bases lining up with TRBD1. The V segment lost 1 base and the J segment 0 bases; nucleotides outside the gene matches: 7. The CDR3 is 18 amino acids. Looked up from germline, CDR1 is MNHNS and CDR2 is SASEGT. Here the CDR3 reads CASSEVFGQGATNYGYTF. The CDR3 bases are TGTGCCAGCAGTGAAGTCTTTGGACAGGGGGCAACTAACTATGGCTACACCTTC.

In this sample, this clonotype turned up once. V is TRBV20-1 and J is TRBJ2-7; 8 nucleotides line up with TRBD2. J gave up 0 bases and V 1 base, and 8 bases lay outside the gene matches. This CDR3 contains 16 residues. From germline, CDR1 is DFQATT and CDR2 SNEGSKA (reference sequence). CDR3 amino acids: CSARGPSGLSSYEQYF. CDR3 DNA sequence: TGCAGTGCTAGAGGGCCTAGCGGGTTAAGCTCCTACGAGCAGTACTTC.

The chain combines TRBV9 with TRBJ2-3; D possibly corresponds to TRBD2 (5 bases). V lost 0 bases to trimming and J lost 2 bases, with 7 bases between them. There are 14 residues in the CDR3. Germline V gives CDR1 SGDLS, CDR2 YYNGEE. The DNA of the CDR3 is TGTGCCAGCAGCGTAGGGGAGACCACAGATACGCAGTATTTT. Its protein is CASSVGETTDTQYF.

This rearrangement joins TRBV3-1 to TRBJ2-2, with a possible D match to TRBD2 (6 bases). This CDR3 has 17 amino acids. CDR1 is LGHDT and CDR2 is YNNKEL in the germline V gene (reference sequence). V was pared by 1 base and J by 4 bases, with 16 bases between. CDR3 region: CASSQGRAGLGTGELFF. In DNA form, the CDR3 reads TGTGCCAGCAGCCAAGGTCGGGCGGGATTGGGCACCGGGGAGCTGTTTTTT.

This clonotype was detected only a few times. The J gene is TRBJ2-5, the V gene TRBV11-2; D uncertain. The CDR3 contains 14 residues. The V end was cut by 6 bases, the J end by 1 base, with 12 bases between. Germline V gene lookup returns CDR1 SGHAT and CDR2 FQNNGV. The CDR3 DNA reads as TGTGCCAGCAGAGATCGAGACCGCCAAGAGACCCAGTACTTC. Its translation: CASRDRDRQETQYF.

The V call is TRBV6-6, the J call TRBJ1-4; D call uncertain. Germline V CDR1 and CDR2: MNHNY, SVGAGI (reference sequence). The CDR3 runs to 14 residues. V was clipped by 2 bases and J by 4 bases, with 8 bases between them. The CDR3 reads CASSYRYVNEKLFF. The CDR3 coding sequence is TGTGCCAGCAGTTACAGATACGTTAATGAAAAACTGTTTTTT.

The J gene is TRBJ2-5, the V gene TRBV5-1; a weak D match, TRBD2 (6 bases). Trimming shortened V by 7 bases and J by 4 bases, and 14 bases separated the two germline ends. Germline-derived CDR1 and CDR2 are SGHRS and YFSETQ. The CDR3 is 13 amino acids. The CDR3, as DNA: TGCGCCAGCTTCCTAGAGGGACTAGAGACCCAGTACTTC. It codes for CASFLEGLETQYF.

This clonotype was picked up a small number of times. V gene TRBV12-3 or TRBV12-4 combines with J gene TRBJ2-1, with no clear D. The J call is uncertain, as TRBJ2-7 better fits the DNA end. The CDR3 totals 14 residues. The CDR3 bases are TGTGCCAGCAGTTTAAGGCTAGTTGCGCACGAGCAGTACTTC. The encoded protein is CASSLRLVAHEQYF.

This clonotype was detected a few times. The genes are TRBV2 and TRBJ2-1; 14 nucleotides match TRBD2. The CDR3 extends over 17 amino acids. Trimming took 6 bases from V and 7 from J; bases not matched to a gene: 11. Germline values: CDR1 SNHLY, CDR2 FYNNEI. CDR3 DNA: TGTGCCAGCAGGGGCCCTTTAGGGACTAGCGGGGGTAATGAGCAGTTCTTC. As protein: CASRGPLGTSGGNEQFF.

This chain links TRBV5-5 with TRBJ2-1, with TRBD2 matching 12 bases. V was pared by 4 bases and J by 5 bases, with 16 bases of the junction left unmatched. CDR1 is SGHKS and CDR2 is YYEKEE in the germline V gene (reference sequence). The CDR3 length is 19 residues. The CDR3 sequence: CASSPRLAGVDPGNNEQFF. The CDR3 DNA reads as TGTGCCAGCAGCCCCCGACTAGCGGGAGTCGACCCGGGGAACAATGAGCAGTTCTTC. The complete variable domain, with remaining parts taken from reference TRBV5-5 and TRBJ2-1, reads DAGVTQSPTHLIKTRGQQVTLRCSPISGHKSVSWYQQVLGQGPQFIFQYYEKEERGRGNFPDRFSARQFPNYSSELNVNALLLGDSALYLCASSPRLAGVDPGNNEQFFGPGTRLTVL.

Regarding this clonotype: One junction end disagrees with the germline gene, perhaps due to a read error. V is TRBV12-3 or TRBV12-4 and J is TRBJ2-1, with D perhaps matching TRBD1 (6 bases). There are 18 residues in the CDR3. CDR3: CASGLEGRRQGTGNEQFF. CDR3 nucleotides: TGTGCCAGCGGTTTAGAGGGGAGAAGGCAGGGGACGGGGAATGAGCAGTTCTTC.

About this clonotype itself: At one boundary the junction diverges from the germline segment, which might be a read error. The J gene is TRBJ1-1, the V gene TRBV5-1, with D possibly matching TRBD1 (5 bases). Germline V gene sequence: CDR1 SGHRS, CDR2 YFSETQ. This CDR3 has 14 amino acids. The CDR3 loop reads CANSLPGWGTEAFF. In DNA, the CDR3 is TGCGCCAACAGCTTGCCAGGGTGGGGGACTGAAGCTTTCTTT. The full variable domain, completed using reference TRBV5-1 and TRBJ1-1, is KAGVTQTPRYLIKTRGQQVTLSCSPISGHRSVSWYQQTPGQGLQFLFEYFSETQRNKGNFPGRFSGRQFSNSRSEMNVSTLELGDSALYLCANSLPGWGTEAFFGQGTRLTVV.